These 2 T cell receptor beta chains were all obtained from the same sample, sequenced in a study of blood T cells in healthy people across ages. A second PCR, run for about 7 to 11 cycles, used a sample-barcoded 5' primer plus a J-beta primer mix. From the 5' RACE reads, TCRdb called clonotypes with MiXCR, one entry per CDR3 protein. This sample yields around 900,000 distinct CDR3 sequences, of which 45% to 60% are seen a single time; 20% to 25% belongs to the top ten. The sample taken for sequencing was blood. These receptors all come from a woman aged 60-75 years in good health.

Worth noting for this clonotype: One end of the junction is discordant with germline, which a read error may explain. This chain connects TRBV7-2 to TRBJ2-3, with D uncertain. Germline lookup yields CDR1 SGHTA and CDR2 FQGNSA. CDR3 size: 15 residues. Here the CDR3 DNA reads TGTGCCAGCAGCTTAGGGGCTAGGAACACAGATACGCTGTATTTT. As protein: CASSLGARNTDTLYF. Looking up the rest from reference TRBV7-2 and TRBJ2-3 gives the full variable domain: GAGVSQSPSNKVTEKGKDVELRCDPISGHTALYWYRQSLGQGLEFLIYFQGNSAPDKSGLPSDRFSAERTGGSVSTLTIQRTQQEDSAVYLCASSLGARNTDTLYFGPGTRLTVL.

CDR3 coding DNA: TGCGCCAGCAGTGAAAAGGGAGTGGTGAACACTGAAGCTTTCTTT. Its translation: CASSEKGVVNTEAFF. V and J are TRBV10-1 and TRBJ1-1; no definite D call. This CDR3 spans 15 amino acids. V lost 3 bases and J lost 0, with 11 bases in between. The V gene's germline CDR1 is WNHNN and CDR2 SYGVQD (reference sequence).